The clone carrying this TCR beta chain was seen a few times. Its target is unknown. Germline values: CDR1 MNHEY, CDR2 SMNVEV (reference sequence). This CDR3 is built from 13 residues. V lost 5 bases and J 4 bases, leaving 11 bases between the germline ends. These data originate in a study of T cell repertoires in cytomegalovirus infection. Study details: Through public TCR beta signatures, both CMV infection and matching HLA type were indicated. General study results and limits: Adding up the frequency of public TCR beta families identified people who carried CMV plus the relevant HLA. The ex vivo response was dominated by HLA-C-restricted CMV-specific TCR beta clonotypes.

TCRdb recomputed calls from the reads with MiXCR, one row per CDR3 protein. This repertoire shows about 920,000 distinct CDR3 sequences, about 33% found once; its top ten account for roughly 13%. Sequenced here: cultured CD8+ T cells from PBMCs, sampled from culture after CMV antigen stimulation. The gene calls are TRBV27 and TRBJ2-5; the D gene is possibly TRBD2 (6 bases). The receptor comes from a human donor in good health (CMV status not recorded). Some clones in this sample may be carry-over from other donors' samples. The CDR3 DNA is TGTGCCAGCAGTGGGAGGAGGCGAGAGACCCAGTACTTC. Translation: CASSGRRRETQYF.